Listed below are T cell receptor beta chains from one sample, sequenced in a study of blood T cells in healthy people across ages. MiXCR, applied by TCRdb to the 5' RACE reads, yields one record per CDR3 protein. Of 1,500,000 or so distinct CDR3 sequences in the sample, roughly 43% were seen once. Sample: blood. Receptors were obtained from a woman younger than 30 in good health. The CDR3 runs from the conserved cysteine through the conserved F or W. Each record gives: CDR3 length, clone size, J gene, D gene, V gene, CDR3 protein, CDR3 DNA. A D gene is named only where the DNA matches it firmly. Some rows mark clone size as missing; the rest say once, few, many or name a class of expanded clone.

len: 15
abundance: NA
j_gene: TRBJ2-5
d_gene: TRBD2
v_gene: TRBV20-1
CDR3aa: CSARAGSGSLETQYF
CDR3nt: TGCAGTGCTAGAGCGGGTAGCGGGAGTCTAGAGACCCAGTACTTC

len: 14
abundance: few
j_gene: TRBJ2-7
d_gene: NA
v_gene: TRBV27
CDR3aa: CASSLKPATYEQYF
CDR3nt: TGTGCCAGCAGTCTAAAGCCCGCGACCTACGAGCAGTACTTC

len: 16
abundance: NA
j_gene: TRBJ2-6
d_gene: NA
v_gene: TRBV4-2
CDR3aa: CASSQDSISGANVLTF
CDR3nt: TGTGCCAGCAGCCAAGACAGTATCTCTGGGGCCAACGTACTGACTTTC

len: 13
abundance: NA
j_gene: TRBJ1-5
d_gene: NA
v_gene: TRBV28
CDR3aa: CASGALGNQPQHF
CDR3nt: TGTGCCAGCGGAGCCTTGGGCAATCAGCCCCAGCATTTT

len: 16
abundance: NA
j_gene: TRBJ2-1
d_gene: TRBD2
v_gene: TRBV6-2/TRBV6-3
CDR3aa: CASSYYGRAREDEQFF
CDR3nt: TGTGCCAGCAGTTACTACGGGAGGGCCCGGGAGGATGAGCAGTTCTTC

len: 12
abundance: NA
j_gene: TRBJ2-5
d_gene: NA
v_gene: TRBV6-6
CDR3aa: CTSSYSTETQYF
CDR3nt: TGTACCAGCAGTTACTCGACAGAGACCCAGTACTTC

len: 14
abundance: NA
j_gene: TRBJ1-2
d_gene: NA
v_gene: TRBV20-1
CDR3aa: CSAIGQTGNYGYTF
CDR3nt: TGCAGTGCTATAGGCCAGACAGGAAACTATGGCTACACCTTC

len: 13
abundance: NA
j_gene: TRBJ1-2
d_gene: NA
v_gene: TRBV18
CDR3aa: CASFLEINYGYTF
CDR3nt: TGTGCCAGCTTCTTGGAAATTAACTATGGCTACACCTTC

len: 19
abundance: once
j_gene: TRBJ2-1
d_gene: NA
v_gene: TRBV20-1
CDR3aa: CSARNRLVVAVSSYNEQFF
CDR3nt: TGCAGTGCTAGGAACAGGCTAGTTGTGGCGGTTAGCTCCTACAATGAGCAGTTCTTC

len: 14
abundance: NA
j_gene: TRBJ1-4
d_gene: NA
v_gene: TRBV20-1
CDR3aa: CSAPLTGINEKLFF
CDR3nt: TGCAGTGCCCCACTTACAGGGATTAATGAAAAACTGTTTTTT

len: 16
abundance: many
j_gene: TRBJ1-1
d_gene: NA
v_gene: TRBV20-1
CDR3aa: CSAENPRTLGWTEAFF
CDR3nt: TGCAGTGCTGAAAACCCGAGGACACTAGGATGGACTGAAGCTTTCTTT

len: 14
abundance: few
j_gene: TRBJ2-7
d_gene: TRBD1
v_gene: TRBV12-3/TRBV12-4
CDR3aa: CASSSGTDRYEQYF
CDR3nt: TGTGCCAGCAGCTCTGGGACAGACCGATACGAGCAGTACTTC

len: 13
abundance: many
j_gene: TRBJ2-4
d_gene: NA
v_gene: TRBV12-3/TRBV12-4
CDR3aa: CASSQGLENIQYF
CDR3nt: TGTGCCAGCAGCCAAGGGTTGGAAAACATTCAGTACTTC

len: 14
abundance: NA
j_gene: TRBJ2-7
d_gene: NA
v_gene: TRBV28
CDR3aa: CASSNPDISYEQYF
CDR3nt: TGTGCCAGCAGTAACCCGGACATCTCCTACGAGCAGTACTTC

len: 16
abundance: few
j_gene: TRBJ2-1
d_gene: TRBD1
v_gene: TRBV9
CDR3aa: CASSANPDRAYNEQFF
CDR3nt: TGTGCCAGCAGCGCCAACCCGGACAGGGCCTACAATGAGCAGTTCTTC

len: 15
abundance: few
j_gene: TRBJ2-1
d_gene: TRBD2
v_gene: TRBV10-3
CDR3aa: CAISEAAGAYNEQFF
CDR3nt: TGTGCCATCAGTGAGGCGGCGGGGGCCTACAATGAGCAGTTCTTC

len: 13
abundance: few
j_gene: TRBJ2-7
d_gene: NA
v_gene: TRBV7-9
CDR3aa: CASNTGLSGEQYF
CDR3nt: TGTGCCAGCAATACGGGGCTCTCCGGCGAGCAGTACTTC

len: 14
abundance: few
j_gene: TRBJ2-3
d_gene: NA
v_gene: TRBV5-6
CDR3aa: CASSFVEGTDTQYF
CDR3nt: TGTGCCAGCAGCTTCGTTGAGGGCACAGATACGCAGTATTTT

len: 14
abundance: NA
j_gene: TRBJ2-3
d_gene: NA
v_gene: TRBV7-2
CDR3aa: CASSLTPGPNTQYF
CDR3nt: TGTGCCAGCAGCTTAACACCGGGACCCAATACGCAGTATTTT

len: 15
abundance: few
j_gene: TRBJ2-7
d_gene: NA
v_gene: TRBV18
CDR3aa: CASSPRKRTSYEQYF
CDR3nt: TGTGCCAGCTCACCAAGGAAGCGCACCTCCTACGAGCAGTACTTC

len: 14
abundance: once
j_gene: TRBJ2-2
d_gene: TRBD2
v_gene: TRBV27
CDR3aa: CASSPGLVGGELFF
CDR3nt: TGTGCCAGCAGTCCCGGACTAGTGGGCGGGGAGCTGTTTTTT

len: 15
abundance: NA
j_gene: TRBJ2-1
d_gene: TRBD1
v_gene: TRBV5-1
CDR3aa: CASSLTGVGSDEQFF
CDR3nt: TGCGCCAGCAGCCTGACAGGGGTGGGTTCAGATGAGCAGTTCTTC

len: 17
abundance: NA
j_gene: TRBJ2-1
d_gene: NA
v_gene: TRBV3-1
CDR3aa: CASSQVSRGGWVNEQFF
CDR3nt: TGTGCCAGCAGCCAAGTTTCTCGAGGCGGCTGGGTCAATGAGCAGTTCTTC

len: 18
abundance: NA
j_gene: TRBJ1-1
d_gene: NA
v_gene: TRBV12-3/TRBV12-4
CDR3aa: CASSKGHSYSTMNTEAFF
CDR3nt: TGTGCCAGCAGTAAGGGACACTCTTATTCAACAATGAACACTGAAGCTTTCTTT

len: 16
abundance: NA
j_gene: TRBJ2-7
d_gene: NA
v_gene: TRBV3-1
CDR3aa: CASSQVRAGLVNEQYF
CDR3nt: TGTGCCAGCAGCCAAGTTCGGGCGGGGCTTGTGAATGAGCAGTACTTC

len: 13
abundance: NA
j_gene: TRBJ2-5
d_gene: NA
v_gene: TRBV2
CDR3aa: CASQKEGRETQYF
CDR3nt: TGTGCCAGCCAAAAGGAGGGTAGGGAGACCCAGTACTTC

len: 14
abundance: NA
j_gene: TRBJ1-1
d_gene: NA
v_gene: TRBV7-9
CDR3aa: CASRQLQDGTEAFF
CDR3nt: TGTGCCAGCAGGCAGTTGCAGGACGGCACTGAAGCTTTCTTT

len: 14
abundance: NA
j_gene: TRBJ2-7
d_gene: NA
v_gene: TRBV7-2
CDR3aa: CAGSSTQTSYEQYF
CDR3nt: TGTGCCGGCAGCTCCACACAGACATCCTACGAGCAGTACTTC

len: 15
abundance: NA
j_gene: TRBJ2-1
d_gene: NA
v_gene: TRBV29-1
CDR3aa: CSGKGGGASAGEQFF
CDR3nt: TGCAGCGGTAAAGGTGGGGGCGCGTCCGCCGGTGAGCAGTTCTTC

len: 14
abundance: NA
j_gene: TRBJ2-7
d_gene: TRBD1
v_gene: TRBV29-1
CDR3aa: CSVKRTGHYNEQYF
CDR3nt: TGCAGCGTTAAGCGGACAGGCCACTACAATGAGCAGTACTTC

len: 15
abundance: NA
j_gene: TRBJ2-6
d_gene: NA
v_gene: TRBV7-2
CDR3aa: CASSPRVTGANVPTF
CDR3nt: TGTGCCAGCAGCCCCCGGGTGACTGGGGCCAACGTCCCGACTTTC

len: 15
abundance: NA
j_gene: TRBJ2-1
d_gene: TRBD2
v_gene: TRBV7-2
CDR3aa: CASTLTSGSFNEQFF
CDR3nt: TGTGCCAGCACCCTGACTAGCGGGAGTTTCAATGAGCAGTTCTTC

len: 14
abundance: NA
j_gene: TRBJ2-7
d_gene: NA
v_gene: TRBV2
CDR3aa: CASSERQLPYEQYF
CDR3nt: TGTGCCAGCAGTGAAAGGCAGTTACCCTACGAGCAGTACTTC

len: 15
abundance: NA
j_gene: TRBJ2-2
d_gene: NA
v_gene: TRBV7-7
CDR3aa: CASSPSSTNTGELFF
CDR3nt: TGTGCTAGCAGTCCCTCGTCCACGAACACCGGGGAGCTGTTTTTT

len: 13
abundance: many
j_gene: TRBJ1-1
d_gene: NA
v_gene: TRBV29-1
CDR3aa: CSVGQRMNTEAFF
CDR3nt: TGCAGCGTTGGACAGAGGATGAACACTGAAGCTTTCTTT

len: 15
abundance: NA
j_gene: TRBJ2-1
d_gene: TRBD2
v_gene: TRBV27
CDR3aa: CASSLGTSGIGEQFF
CDR3nt: TGTGCCAGCAGTTTAGGGACTAGCGGGATAGGTGAGCAGTTCTTC

len: 14
abundance: NA
j_gene: TRBJ1-1
d_gene: NA
v_gene: TRBV9
CDR3aa: CASSVYGRSTEAFF
CDR3nt: TGTGCCAGCAGCGTATACGGAAGGAGTACTGAAGCTTTCTTT

len: 13
abundance: NA
j_gene: TRBJ1-2
d_gene: NA
v_gene: TRBV4-3
CDR3aa: CASSANMYYGYTF
CDR3nt: TGCGCCAGCAGCGCAAATATGTACTATGGCTACACCTTC

len: 16
abundance: few
j_gene: TRBJ1-2
d_gene: NA
v_gene: TRBV29-1
CDR3aa: CSVEGVPPAGGYGYTF
CDR3nt: TGCAGCGTTGAAGGAGTCCCACCCGCTGGGGGCTATGGCTACACCTTC

len: 13
abundance: NA
j_gene: TRBJ1-1
d_gene: NA
v_gene: TRBV10-3
CDR3aa: CAISVERAAEAFF
CDR3nt: TGTGCCATCAGTGTCGAAAGGGCCGCTGAAGCTTTCTTT

len: 13
abundance: NA
j_gene: TRBJ2-5
d_gene: TRBD1
v_gene: TRBV20-1
CDR3aa: CSASYRGPETQYF
CDR3nt: TGCAGTGCTAGCTACAGGGGGCCAGAGACCCAGTACTTC

len: 15
abundance: few
j_gene: TRBJ2-7
d_gene: TRBD2
v_gene: TRBV20-1
CDR3aa: CSAPPGLAGSYEQYF
CDR3nt: TGCAGTGCTCCTCCCGGACTAGCGGGCTCCTACGAGCAGTACTTC

len: 15
abundance: few
j_gene: TRBJ2-3
d_gene: NA
v_gene: TRBV12-3/TRBV12-4
CDR3aa: CASSTRGWSTDTQYF
CDR3nt: TGTGCCAGCAGTACCCGAGGGTGGAGCACAGATACGCAGTATTTT

len: 13
abundance: NA
j_gene: TRBJ2-7
d_gene: NA
v_gene: TRBV29-1
CDR3aa: CSVEGTHQSEQYF
CDR3nt: TGCAGCGTTGAGGGGACCCATCAGAGCGAGCAGTACTTC

len: 15
abundance: once
j_gene: TRBJ2-2
d_gene: TRBD2
v_gene: TRBV3-1
CDR3aa: CASALGGSRTGELFF
CDR3nt: TGTGCCAGCGCCCTGGGAGGGTCAAGAACCGGGGAGCTGTTTTTT

len: 13
abundance: NA
j_gene: TRBJ2-1
d_gene: NA
v_gene: TRBV29-1
CDR3aa: CSVASIHYNEQFF
CDR3nt: TGCAGCGTTGCATCTATTCACTACAATGAGCAGTTCTTC

len: 13
abundance: few
j_gene: TRBJ1-6
d_gene: NA
v_gene: TRBV6-2/TRBV6-3
CDR3aa: CASSIYRTAPLHF
CDR3nt: TGTGCCAGCAGCATCTACCGGACGGCACCCCTCCACTTT

len: 15
abundance: NA
j_gene: TRBJ2-2
d_gene: NA
v_gene: TRBV6-5
CDR3aa: CASTKGGESTGELFF
CDR3nt: TGTGCCAGCACCAAAGGGGGGGAAAGCACCGGGGAGCTGTTTTTT

len: 14
abundance: few
j_gene: TRBJ1-4
d_gene: NA
v_gene: TRBV20-1
CDR3aa: CSARTGPTNEKLFF
CDR3nt: TGCAGTGCTAGAACAGGGCCAACTAATGAAAAACTGTTTTTT

len: 13
abundance: many
j_gene: TRBJ2-3
d_gene: NA
v_gene: TRBV29-1
CDR3aa: CSVVPGTEDTQYF
CDR3nt: TGCAGCGTTGTTCCCGGGACCGAAGATACGCAGTATTTT

len: 11
abundance: few
j_gene: TRBJ2-1
d_gene: NA
v_gene: TRBV29-1
CDR3aa: CSVVKHNEQFF
CDR3nt: TGCAGCGTTGTCAAACACAATGAGCAGTTCTTC

len: 14
abundance: NA
j_gene: TRBJ2-7
d_gene: TRBD1
v_gene: TRBV7-2
CDR3aa: CASSRAVGGHEQYF
CDR3nt: TGTGCCAGCAGCCGAGCAGTAGGGGGCCACGAGCAGTACTTC

len: 14
abundance: NA
j_gene: TRBJ2-1
d_gene: NA
v_gene: TRBV2
CDR3aa: CASVSRTAPLEQFF
CDR3nt: TGTGCCAGCGTTAGCCGGACAGCTCCCTTAGAGCAGTTCTTC

len: 15
abundance: NA
j_gene: TRBJ2-1
d_gene: NA
v_gene: TRBV29-1
CDR3aa: CSVVPYKQGYNEQFF
CDR3nt: TGCAGCGTTGTCCCATATAAGCAGGGCTACAATGAGCAGTTCTTC

len: 12
abundance: NA
j_gene: TRBJ2-3
d_gene: NA
v_gene: TRBV10-3
CDR3aa: CAIRGVADTQYF
CDR3nt: TGTGCCATCCGTGGTGTCGCAGATACGCAGTATTTT

len: 15
abundance: NA
j_gene: TRBJ2-5
d_gene: TRBD1
v_gene: TRBV14
CDR3aa: CASSHPGTGRETQYF
CDR3nt: TGTGCCAGCAGCCACCCTGGGACAGGGCGGGAGACCCAGTACTTC

len: 15
abundance: NA
j_gene: TRBJ1-5
d_gene: NA
v_gene: TRBV7-9
CDR3aa: CASSHTGTQNQPQHF
CDR3nt: TGTGCCAGCAGCCACACAGGGACGCAGAATCAGCCCCAGCATTTT

len: 11
abundance: NA
j_gene: TRBJ2-7
d_gene: NA
v_gene: TRBV29-1
CDR3aa: CSAVEIYEQYF
CDR3nt: TGCAGCGCCGTAGAAATCTACGAGCAGTACTTC

len: 12
abundance: NA
j_gene: TRBJ2-7
d_gene: NA
v_gene: TRBV7-2
CDR3aa: CASSWDYNEQYF
CDR3nt: TGTGCCAGCAGCTGGGATTACAATGAGCAGTACTTC

len: 15
abundance: NA
j_gene: TRBJ2-1
d_gene: TRBD2
v_gene: TRBV7-9
CDR3aa: CASSFYTGTISQQFF
CDR3nt: TGTGCCAGCAGCTTTTACACCGGGACTATTAGCCAGCAGTTCTTC